These T cell receptor beta chains were read from a single sample in a study of Graves' ophthalmopathy and Graves' hyperthyroidism. One entry per CDR3 protein, called by TCRdb with MiXCR from the multiplex PCR reads. The sample consists of hundreds of thousands of distinct CDR3 sequences, 20% to 25% of them appearing once. Sequencing input: peripheral blood. The receptors come from a young woman with stable Graves' hyperthyroidism. Both conserved end residues are part of each CDR3. Fields, in order: D gene, clone size, CDR3 length, J gene, V gene, CDR3 protein, CDR3 DNA. A D gene is named only where the DNA matches it firmly. Where a row states a size, it is once, few, many or the class of an expanded clone; other rows omit it.

TRBD1,many,15,TRBJ2-7,TRBV25-1,CASTKQQGASYEQYF,TGTGCCAGCACCAAACAACAGGGGGCCTCCTACGAGCAGTACTTC
TRBD2,many,16,TRBJ2-7,TRBV11-2,CASSGGIQRGLYEQYF,TGTGCCAGCAGCGGAGGAATCCAGCGGGGTTTATACGAGCAGTACTTC
NA,many,12,TRBJ2-7,TRBV15,CATSRDGFEQYF,TGTGCCACCAGCAGAGATGGGTTCGAGCAGTACTTC
NA,many,13,TRBJ2-7,TRBV28,CASNGDSSYEQYF,TGTGCCAGCAACGGCGACAGCTCCTACGAGCAGTACTTC
NA,NA,15,TRBJ1-1,TRBV7-9,CASSLYGPARTEAFF,TGTGCCAGCAGCTTATACGGCCCAGCGCGGACTGAAGCTTTCTTT
TRBD2,few,15,TRBJ2-7,TRBV12-3/TRBV12-4,CASTLTSVGAYEQYF,TGTGCCAGCACCCTGACTAGCGTCGGAGCTTACGAGCAGTACTTC
NA,many,11,TRBJ1-2,TRBV20-1,CSAEKGIGYTF,TGCAGTGCTGAAAAAGGGATTGGCTACACCTTC
TRBD2,many,17,TRBJ2-5,TRBV6-2/TRBV6-3,CASSYGIAGGIQETQYF,TGTGCCAGCAGTTACGGGATAGCGGGGGGAATACAAGAGACCCAGTACTTC
TRBD2,many,15,TRBJ2-5,TRBV20-1,CSARPLRGREETQYF,TGCAGTGCTAGGCCCCTACGCGGGAGGGAAGAGACCCAGTACTTC
NA,NA,12,TRBJ2-7,TRBV7-2,CSSSLGGYEQYF,TGTTCCAGCAGCTTAGGGGGGTACGAGCAGTACTTC
TRBD1,many,15,TRBJ2-7,TRBV28,CASTPPGTGPYEQYF,TGTGCCAGCACCCCCCCCGGGACAGGGCCCTACGAGCAGTACTTC
TRBD1,many,12,TRBJ1-2,TRBV10-3,CATETGSGGYTF,TGTGCCACCGAGACAGGGTCGGGAGGCTACACCTTC
NA,many,14,TRBJ2-5,TRBV11-2,CASSLLGIGETQYF,TGTGCCAGCAGCTTACTGGGGATCGGAGAGACCCAGTACTTC
NA,many,15,TRBJ2-7,TRBV6-2/TRBV6-3,CASSGPPGRTYEQYF,TGTGCCAGCAGCGGACCTCCGGGACGCACCTACGAGCAGTACTTC
TRBD2,many,18,TRBJ2-4,TRBV25-1,CASSELAGGPGAKNIQYF,TGTGCCAGCAGTGAACTAGCGGGAGGGCCGGGGGCCAAAAACATTCAGTACTTC
NA,many,14,TRBJ1-5,TRBV12-3/TRBV12-4,CASTPSGPHQPQHF,TGTGCCAGCACCCCCTCAGGGCCTCATCAGCCCCAGCATTTT
NA,many,14,TRBJ2-7,TRBV6-5,CASSYSVLGYEQYF,TGTGCCAGCAGTTACTCGGTACTCGGCTACGAGCAGTACTTC
TRBD2,many,15,TRBJ2-2,TRBV28,CASSILAGSTGELFF,TGTGCCAGCAGTATACTAGCGGGCTCCACCGGGGAGCTGTTTTTT